The 12 T cell receptor beta chains in this list originate from one sample, sequenced in a study of blood T cell repertoires in COVID-19. Measured with immunoSEQ multiplex PCR; TCRdb has only the in-frame clones, and not every one. The sample carries about 160,000 clones, approximately 81% recorded once. The sequencing input was peripheral blood. The receptors were gathered from a human donor with acute or convalescent COVID-19. The donor label of this sample is uncertain.

This CDR3 reads CAWNLRGVNSPLHF. CDR3 nucleotides: TGTGCCTGGAACCTCCGGGGGGTTAATTCACCCCTCCACTTT. This sequence joins TRBV30 and TRBJ1-6, with a tentative D call TRBD1 (5 bases). Trimming took off 4 bases at V and 6 bases at J, with 13 bases between the two ends. This CDR3 region has 14 residues. Germline loops: CDR1 GTSNPN, CDR2 SVGIG (reference sequence).

The chain has TRBV7-2 and TRBJ2-1; 8 bases match TRBD2. From germline, CDR1 is SGHTA and CDR2 FQGNSA. This CDR3 is built from 16 residues. With V trimmed by 5 bases and J by 2 bases, 8 bases remained unmatched. The CDR3: CASSGRGGDPYNEQFF. The CDR3 DNA sequence: TGTGCCAGCAGCGGTCGGGGGGGAGACCCCTACAATGAGCAGTTCTTC.

The chain combines TRBV5-1 with TRBJ1-1, with D hard to call. Trimming left V 0 bases short and J 2 bases short, with 11 bases between. Germline V gene lookup returns CDR1 SGHRS and CDR2 YFSETQ. This CDR3 has 15 residues. CDR3 DNA sequence: TGCGCCAGCAGCTTGGGACGAGGGAGAAACACTGAAGCTTTCTTT. This codes for CASSLGRGRNTEAFF.

The rearrangement joins TRBV5-1 to TRBJ1-2; 7 bases map to TRBD1. The CDR3 extends over 15 amino acids. V trimming: 3 bases; J trimming: 2 bases; junction bases outside the gene matches: 7. Per the germline V gene, CDR1 is SGHRS and CDR2 is YFSETQ. CDR3 bases: TGCGCCAGCAGCTCAGATTCGACAGGGAACTATGGCTACACCTTC. Translating it yields CASSSDSTGNYGYTF.

The chain employs TRBV11-2 and TRBJ2-2, with D uncertain. The length of the CDR3 is 15 residues. Trimming took 1 base from V and 2 from J, leaving 8 bases between them. Germline CDR1 reads SGHAT; CDR2 reads FQNNGV. DNA for the CDR3: TGTGCCAGCAGCTTAGGGGCAGTTAACACCGGGGAGCTGTTTTTT. It codes for CASSLGAVNTGELFF. The full variable domain, completed using reference TRBV11-2 and TRBJ2-2, is EAGVAQSPRYKIIEKRQSVAFWCNPISGHATLYWYQQILGQGPKLLIQFQNNGVVDDSQLPKDRFSAERLKGVDSTLKIQPAKLEDSAVYLCASSLGAVNTGELFFGEGSRLTVL.

The chain carries TRBV7-9 and TRBJ1-1; no reliable D call. Germline V CDR1 and CDR2: SEHNR, FQNEAQ (reference sequence). Trimming took off 5 bases at V and 1 base at J, with 8 bases between the two ends. The CDR3 loop spans 13 amino acids. The CDR3 coding sequence is TGTGCCAGCAGCCCCATCCAGAACACTGAAGCTTTCTTT. This gives the protein CASSPIQNTEAFF.

The chain recombines TRBV6-5 with TRBJ2-1; TRBD1 matches at 7 bases. Germline-derived CDR1 and CDR2 are MNHEY and SVGAGI. V lost 6 bases and J lost 3; bases outside the gene matches: 8. The CDR3 covers 15 residues. The CDR3 region is CASSLDRSYYNEQFF. The CDR3, as DNA: TGTGCCAGCAGCCTGGACAGGTCCTACTACAATGAGCAGTTCTTC.

The chain is built from TRBV28 and TRBJ1-5; D might be TRBD1 (5 bases). Germline CDR1 and CDR2: MDHEN and SYDVKM. CDR3 length: 14 amino acids. V was trimmed by 4 bases and J by 4 bases, leaving 11 bases between them. CDR3 amino acids: CASSSPPGNQPQHF. The CDR3 nucleotides are TGTGCCAGCAGTTCCCCCCCAGGGAATCAGCCCCAGCATTTT.

This clone was counted a single time. V is TRBV19 and J is TRBJ2-7; 10 bases fit TRBD2. Germline V CDR1 and CDR2: LNHDA, SQIVND (reference sequence). Trimming cost V 4 bases and J 4 bases; bases outside gene matches: 10. The CDR3 has 16 residues. The CDR3 region has the DNA TGTGCCAGTAGTAAAGCCGGGCTAGCGGGGGTTTACGAGCAGTACTTC. It translates to CASSKAGLAGVYEQYF.

This clone was recorded once. This chain connects TRBV20-1 to TRBJ2-1, with 8 bases matching TRBD2. The V segment lost 3 bases and the J segment 4 bases; nucleotides outside the gene matches: 5. Germline lookup yields CDR1 DFQATT and CDR2 SNEGSKA (reference sequence). CDR3 length: 14 amino acids. The CDR3 DNA follows: TGCAGTGCTAGTTACGGGGGGGCTTACAATGAGCAGTTCTTC. Translated: CSASYGGAYNEQFF.

The V call is TRBV3-1 (or the pseudogene TRBV3-2), the J call TRBJ2-2, with 7 bases matching TRBD1. Germline V gene lookup returns CDR1 LGHDT and CDR2 YNNKEL (reference sequence). After removal of 6 bases from V and 4 bases from J, the junction contained 5 bases not matched to a gene. The CDR3 is 14 residues long. As DNA, the CDR3 is TGTGCCAGCAGTCGGGACAGCCCCACCGGGGAGCTGTTTTTT. Translating it yields CASSRDSPTGELFF.

V usage is TRBV19 and J usage is TRBJ2-1, with 7 positions matching TRBD1. The CDR3 covers 14 residues. The junction had 11 bases not matched to a gene; V was cut back by 10 bases and J by 5 bases. Germline V lookup: CDR1 LNHDA, CDR2 SQIVND (reference sequence). In DNA form, the CDR3 reads TGTGCCACTGGTCCGGGACAGAGACACAATGAGCAGTTCTTC. This sequence encodes CATGPGQRHNEQFF.